This TCR beta chain was recovered during a study of OX40 agonist ivuxolimab in advanced cancers. In the study overall: Ivuxolimab, which patients received intravenously every 2 weeks, was dosed at 0.01 to 10 mg/kg.

Sequenced by immunoSEQ multiplex PCR; TCRdb stores in-frame clones only, minus some. Of under 80,000 clones listed, 93% are singletons. Whole-study results and caveats: Low levels of normalized T-cell clonal expansion also appeared in some nonresponders. Partial responders treated at 0.1-3.0 mg/kg exhibited clonal expansion among the lowest measured.

Trimming stripped 5 bases from V and 2 bases from J, with 9 bases between. CDR3 size: 13 residues. CDR1 and CDR2 from the germline V gene are MNHEY and SMNVEV (reference sequence). Remarks on this clone: Its antigen remains unidentified.

The sequence came from an adult with an advanced solid tumor such as melanoma, head and neck, liver or kidney cancer. Sequenced material: CD4+ or CD8+ T cells sorted from blood, taken in a trial of the OX40 agonist ivuxolimab. The chain carries TRBV27 and TRBJ1-1, with D hard to call. CDR3 DNA: TGTGCCAGCAGTCCGGTCGGAAACACTGAAGCTTTCTTT. Translation gives CASSPVGNTEAFF.